The 30 T cell receptor beta chains presented below share a single source sample, sequenced in a study of T-cell reconstitution after alpha-beta-depleted transplantation in children. Unique molecular identifiers were used in preparing the TCRbeta library. TCRdb processed the PCR reads anew with MiXCR; each CDR3 protein has one entry. This table holds about 830,000 distinct CDR3 sequences, approximately 15% found once. Sequenced material: PBMCs, mostly from graft donor cells, taken 360 days after TCRalphabeta/CD19-depleted stem cell transplant. These receptors were collected from a male patient younger than 18 who had a stem cell transplant for acute lymphoblastic leukemia, so the T cells may come from the graft donor.

This clonotype has only a few counts. A read error is likely, as this CDR3 ends without the conserved phenylalanine or tryptophan. The DNA is omitted, as the CDR3 cannot be located on it reliably, and the CDR3 follows TCRdb's listing. The rearrangement links TRBV6-1 to TRBJ2-7; no check of the table's D call, TRBD1, against the DNA was made. The CDR3 contains 14 residues when both ends are counted. Germline V lookup: CDR1 MNHNS, CDR2 SASEGT. The CDR3 loop reads CASSEVGTHTATYE.

This clonotype was counted between two and nine times. The rearrangement uses TRBV20-1 and TRBJ2-4; D is perhaps TRBD1 or TRBD2 (5 bases each). This CDR3 is built from 13 residues. Germline assignment: CDR1 DFQATT and CDR2 SNEGSKA (reference sequence). Trimming removed 5 bases at V and 6 bases at J, with 14 bases between. CDR3 residues: CSALRGWPNIQYF. The CDR3 DNA sequence: TGCAGTGCTCTCCGGGGCTGGCCAAACATTCAGTACTTC.

This clonotype has only a few counts. The gene calls are TRBV12-3 or TRBV12-4 and TRBJ1-2; D remains ambiguous. V dropped 5 bases and J dropped 4 bases, with 17 bases sitting between them. The CDR3 length is 15 residues. The CDR3 loop is CASSPPWARIYGYTF. CDR3 sequence (DNA): TGTGCCAGCAGTCCCCCCTGGGCACGGATCTATGGCTACACCTTC.

V gene TRBV19 combines with J gene TRBJ2-7; 8 bases are a match to TRBD1. The CDR3 runs 15 residues. V dropped 7 bases and J dropped 3; count of bases not matched to a gene: 11. Per germline, CDR1 LNHDA and CDR2 SQIVND (reference sequence). CDR3 in amino acids: CASNSLSGQGYEQYF. CDR3 DNA: TGTGCCAGTAATTCGTTGTCCGGACAGGGCTACGAGCAGTACTTC.

This clonotype was picked up a small number of times. V and J are TRBV10-3 and TRBJ2-3; D is unclear. This CDR3 is built from 13 residues. Germline assignment: CDR1 ENHRY and CDR2 SYGVKD. Trimming removed 3 bases at V and 5 bases at J, with 9 bases between. The CDR3 sequence: CAISERLLDTQYF. The CDR3 region has the DNA TGTGCCATCAGTGAACGACTCCTAGATACGCAGTATTTT.

This clonotype has just a few counts. This chain links TRBV20-1 with TRBJ1-2, with D perhaps matching TRBD1 (5 bases). Germline lookup yields CDR1 DFQATT and CDR2 SNEGSKA (reference sequence). The CDR3 is 15 residues long. V was cut by 3 bases and J by 0 bases, with 14 bases left in between. The CDR3 protein is CSARTDKFSNYGYTF. The CDR3 DNA sequence: TGCAGTGCTAGGACGGACAAGTTCTCTAACTATGGCTACACCTTC.

This chain uses TRBV29-1 with TRBJ1-1; D unclear. Germline V gives CDR1 SQVTM, CDR2 ANQGSEA. This CDR3 is built from 12 residues. V lost 8 bases, J lost 1 base, and 11 bases lay in between. This CDR3 is CSTTLGNTEAFF. In nucleotides, the CDR3 is TGCAGCACAACTCTGGGGAACACTGAAGCTTTCTTT.

This clonotype was seen a handful of times. As DNA, the CDR3 is TGCAGCCTCCGGGGCAGTGGGGGGATCAAGCCCCAGCATTTT. Its translation is CSLRGSGGIKPQHF. The chain uses TRBV20-1 and TRBJ1-5; D might be TRBD1 (5 bases). Germline V gene data show CDR1 as DFQATT and CDR2 as SNEGSKA (reference sequence). The CDR3 has 14 residues.

A few counts support this clonotype. This rearrangement joins TRBV4-1 to TRBJ2-2; a possible D gene is TRBD1 (5 bases). The germline V gene encodes CDR1 MGHRA and CDR2 YSYEKL. There are 16 residues in the CDR3. Trimming shortened V by 1 base and J by 0 bases, and 9 bases separated the two germline ends. The CDR3 nucleotides are TGCGCCAGCAGCCAAGGGAACAGGCCGAACACCGGGGAGCTGTTTTTT. Protein product: CASSQGNRPNTGELFF.

This clonotype has ten or more counts. The rearrangement uses TRBV5-1 and TRBJ1-1; no definite D call. The CDR3 runs to 16 residues. CDR1 is SGHRS, CDR2 YFSETQ, per germline. V was cut by 1 base and J by 3 bases, with 16 bases left in between. This chain's CDR3 is CASSLLIGPQDTEAFF. CDR3 bases: TGCGCCAGCAGCTTGTTAATTGGACCCCAGGACACTGAAGCTTTCTTT.

This clonotype has just a few counts. The chain uses TRBV13 and TRBJ2-3, with D tentatively TRBD2 (6 bases). The CDR3 runs 14 residues. The ends were cut back, 1 base at V and 7 bases at J, with 12 bases in the middle. The germline V gene encodes CDR1 PRHDT and CDR2 FYEKMQ (reference sequence). The CDR3 DNA reads TGTGCCAGCAGCTTAGAAGCGGGCTGGTATACGCAGTATTTT. It yields the protein CASSLEAGWYTQYF. Complete variable domain (other parts from reference TRBV13 and TRBJ2-3): AAGVIQSPRHLIKEKRETATLKCYPIPRHDTVYWYQQGPGQDPQFLISFYEKMQSDKGSIPDRFSAQQFSDYHSELNMSSLELGDSALYFCASSLEAGWYTQYFGPGTRLTVL.

The V gene is TRBV18, the J gene TRBJ1-3, with TRBD1 identical over 8 bases. With V trimmed by 6 bases and J by 2 bases, 3 bases remained unmatched. The CDR3 is 14 amino acids. Germline V gives CDR1 KGHSH, CDR2 LQKENI. The CDR3 DNA is TGTGCCAGCTCCATGGACAGGGCTGGAAACACCATATATTTT. It specifies CASSMDRAGNTIYF.

This clonotype was seen repeatedly, ten times or more. The rearrangement joins TRBV20-1 to TRBJ2-7; maybe TRBD2 (5 bases). Germline V gives CDR1 DFQATT, CDR2 SNEGSKA (reference sequence). The CDR3 totals 14 residues. With 6 bases removed from V and 5 bases from J, the gap between germline ends came to 20 bases. The CDR3 is CSARRAVPGNEQYF. The CDR3 DNA reads as TGCAGTGCGCGCCGCGCTGTACCGGGGAACGAGCAGTACTTC.

This clonotype was seen more than once but under ten times. The chain carries TRBV15 and TRBJ1-1, with D possibly matching TRBD1 (6 bases). CDR1 is LNHNV, CDR2 YYDKDF, per germline (reference sequence). The CDR3 spans 14 residues. V shed 3 bases and J shed 1 base, with 9 bases lying between them. In DNA, the CDR3 is TGTGCCACCAGCAGTAGGGGGGGGAACACTGAAGCTTTCTTT. Translated, it gives CATSSRGGNTEAFF.

This clonotype was picked up a small number of times. The genes are TRBV5-1 and TRBJ1-4; D is undetermined. Trimming stripped 0 bases from V and 4 bases from J, with 10 bases between. Per germline, CDR1 SGHRS and CDR2 YFSETQ. The length of the CDR3 is 15 residues. The CDR3 sequence is CASSLVGRYNEKLFF. The CDR3 DNA reads as TGCGCCAGCAGCTTGGTGGGCAGGTATAATGAAAAACTGTTTTTT.

This clonotype was seen a handful of times. CDR3 DNA sequence: TGCGCCAGCAGTTTCGGATACTTGGGGGTTAACAATGAGCAGTTCTTC. Its protein is CASSFGYLGVNNEQFF. V usage is TRBV5-1 and J usage is TRBJ2-1; D tentatively fits TRBD1 or TRBD2 (5 bases each). Germline V gene data show CDR1 as SGHRS and CDR2 as YFSETQ. Trimming removed 5 bases from V and 5 bases from J, with 20 bases in between. This CDR3 is 16 amino acids long.

This clonotype was observed many times. The chain is built from TRBV5-1 and TRBJ2-7; weak D call: TRBD1 (5 bases). Deletions cut 4 bases from V and 3 bases from J, with 20 bases between. There are 16 residues in the CDR3. Per the germline V gene, CDR1 is SGHRS and CDR2 is YFSETQ. The CDR3 protein is CASSPGILGDFYEQYF. Written as DNA, the CDR3 is TGCGCCAGCAGCCCAGGGATCCTAGGGGATTTCTACGAGCAGTACTTC.

This clonotype was seen more than once but under ten times. This chain joins TRBV12-3 or TRBV12-4 and TRBJ2-7; no clear D gene. Trimming cost V 8 bases and J 2 bases, with 19 bases left between them. CDR3 length: 15 residues. The CDR3 reads CASYPMTGGPYEQYF. The CDR3 nucleotides read TGTGCCAGCTACCCCATGACGGGTGGCCCCTACGAGCAGTACTTC.

This chain joins TRBV5-1 and TRBJ2-7, with TRBD2 identical over 7 bases. J was trimmed by 0 bases and V by 4 bases; bases with no gene match: 13. Germline CDR1 is SGHRS and CDR2 is YFSETQ. The CDR3 has 17 residues. The CDR3 spells CASSHGPIAGSSYEQYF. CDR3 nucleotide sequence: TGCGCCAGCAGCCATGGCCCAATAGCGGGTAGCTCCTACGAGCAGTACTTC.

This chain uses TRBV20-1 with TRBJ1-1, with D possibly being TRBD1 (6 bases). CDR1 is DFQATT and CDR2 is SNEGSKA in the germline V gene (reference sequence). This CDR3 contains 12 residues. The CDR3 is CSDTGYNTEAFF. The CDR3 DNA sequence: TGCAGCGACACAGGGTATAACACTGAAGCTTTCTTT.

This clonotype has ten or more counts. The chain employs TRBV27 and TRBJ1-5, with D possibly being TRBD1 (5 bases). Germline-derived CDR1 and CDR2 are MNHEY and SMNVEV (reference sequence). This CDR3 region has 15 residues. V was clipped by 3 bases and J by 7 bases, with 16 bases between them. CDR3 residues: CASSFQYGGWQPQHF. In DNA, the CDR3 is TGTGCCAGCAGTTTCCAGTACGGGGGATGGCAGCCCCAGCATTTT.

The table lists this clonotype with many counts. The V gene is TRBV2, the J gene TRBJ2-3; 11 bases fit TRBD2. The CDR3 length is 11 residues. The germline V gene has CDR1 SNHLY and CDR2 FYNNEI. Trimming cost V 10 bases and J 15 bases; bases outside gene matches: 9. CDR3 coding DNA: TGTGCCACCAAGAACCTAGCGGGAGGTTATTTT. Translated, it gives CATKNLAGGYF.

Only a few counts were recorded for this clonotype. V gene TRBV15 combines with J gene TRBJ2-7; D ambiguous. The V gene lost 1 base and the J gene lost 2 bases, with 9 bases spanning the gap. This CDR3 region has 14 residues. Per the germline V gene, CDR1 is LNHNV and CDR2 is YYDKDF (reference sequence). For the CDR3, the DNA is TGTGCCACCAGCAGAGTCGTTGGTGCCTACGAGCAGTACTTC. It yields the protein CATSRVVGAYEQYF.

This chain connects TRBV12-3 or TRBV12-4 to TRBJ2-1; the D gene is possibly TRBD2 (6 bases). The V gene lost 3 bases and the J gene lost 7 bases, with 7 bases spanning the gap. The CDR3 loop spans 12 amino acids. The DNA of the CDR3 is TGTGCCAGCAGTTTCGCGGGGAATGAGCAGTTCTTC. Protein: CASSFAGNEQFF.

This clonotype has a count of ten or more. The CDR3 DNA sequence: TGCGCCAGCAGCCACCGAAAGGGGGCGATGTACAATGAGCAGTTCTTC. Translation gives CASSHRKGAMYNEQFF. V usage is TRBV4-1 and J usage is TRBJ2-1, with TRBD1 matching over 7 bases. The trim removed 3 bases at V and 4 bases at J, leaving 9 bases unmatched. This CDR3 is 16 amino acids long. Germline CDR1 and CDR2: MGHRA and YSYEKL.

This clonotype was seen at least ten times. The rearrangement links TRBV5-1 to TRBJ1-1, with a possible D match to TRBD1 (5 bases). V lost 5 bases and J 1 base, leaving 18 bases between the germline ends. CDR3 length: 16 amino acids. The germline gives CDR1 SGHRS, CDR2 YFSETQ. The CDR3 loop is CASSLLGQLENTEAFF. CDR3 DNA sequence: TGCGCCAGCAGTCTCCTGGGGCAGCTTGAGAACACTGAAGCTTTCTTT.

This clonotype was seen at least ten times. This chain connects TRBV20-1 to TRBJ2-7; 8 nucleotides agree with TRBD1. V lost 6 bases to trimming and J lost 2 bases; unmatched junction nucleotides: 3. This CDR3 is 12 amino acids long. CDR1 and CDR2 from the germline V gene are DFQATT and SNEGSKA (reference sequence). The CDR3 DNA reads TGCAGTGCCGGACAGGGTCCCTACGAGCAGTACTTC. Protein product: CSAGQGPYEQYF.

The sample holds a few counts of this clonotype. V gene TRBV12-3 or TRBV12-4 combines with J gene TRBJ2-4; weak D call: TRBD2 (5 bases). The V and J ends lost 6 bases and 1 base respectively, with 13 bases between them. The CDR3 is 15 residues long. CDR3: CASSRVWEAKNIQYF. For the CDR3, the DNA is TGTGCCAGCAGCCGGGTCTGGGAGGCCAAAAACATTCAGTACTTC.

V usage is TRBV28 and J usage is TRBJ1-1; weak D call: TRBD1 (5 bases). The CDR3 has 11 residues. Trimming stripped 8 bases from V and 11 bases from J, with 15 bases between. The V gene's germline CDR1 is MDHEN and CDR2 SYDVKM. The DNA for the CDR3 is TGTGCCAGCCGGGACTCTCTTTGGGCTTTCTTT. It translates to CASRDSLWAFF.

This clonotype was seen at least ten times. The V call is TRBV7-6, the J call TRBJ2-7, with 8 bases lining up with TRBD1. The CDR3 sequence is 17 residues long. Germline CDR1 reads SGHVS; CDR2 reads FNYEAQ. V lost 4 bases to trimming and J lost 2 bases; unmatched junction nucleotides: 13. The CDR3 DNA is TGTGCCAGCAGCTCCCGACAGGGGAAGTTCCTGACCTACGAGCAGTACTTC. Its translation is CASSSRQGKFLTYEQYF.